Only a few counts were recorded for the clone carrying this T cell receptor beta chain. The sample originates from a study of blood T cells in healthy people across ages. A second PCR of 7 to 11 cycles used a sample-barcoded 5' primer and a J-beta primer mix. TCRdb called the 5' RACE reads again in MiXCR, with one record for every CDR3 protein. This repertoire shows 1.5 million or so distinct CDR3 sequences, 40% to 45% found once; its top ten account for around 4%. The CDR3 sequence is 14 residues long. Germline loops: CDR1 SGDLS, CDR2 YYNGEE. The junction had 2 bases not matched to a gene; V was cut back by 3 bases and J by 0 bases.

This chain joins TRBV9 and TRBJ1-2, with TRBD1 identical over 7 bases. This receptor was identified in a woman aged 18-29 years in good health. Sequencing input: blood. CDR3 protein: CASSAGGSNYGYTF. DNA of the CDR3: TGTGCCAGCAGCGCAGGGGGATCTAACTATGGCTACACCTTC.